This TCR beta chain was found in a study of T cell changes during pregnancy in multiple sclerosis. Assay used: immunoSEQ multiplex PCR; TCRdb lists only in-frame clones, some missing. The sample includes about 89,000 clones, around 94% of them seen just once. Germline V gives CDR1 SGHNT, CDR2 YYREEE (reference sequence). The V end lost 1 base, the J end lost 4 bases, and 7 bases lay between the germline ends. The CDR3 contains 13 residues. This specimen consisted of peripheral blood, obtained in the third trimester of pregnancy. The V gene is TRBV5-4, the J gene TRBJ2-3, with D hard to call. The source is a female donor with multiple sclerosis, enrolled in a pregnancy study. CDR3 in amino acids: CASSLTDSDTQYF. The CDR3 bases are TGTGCCAGCAGCTTGACAGATTCAGATACGCAGTATTTT.